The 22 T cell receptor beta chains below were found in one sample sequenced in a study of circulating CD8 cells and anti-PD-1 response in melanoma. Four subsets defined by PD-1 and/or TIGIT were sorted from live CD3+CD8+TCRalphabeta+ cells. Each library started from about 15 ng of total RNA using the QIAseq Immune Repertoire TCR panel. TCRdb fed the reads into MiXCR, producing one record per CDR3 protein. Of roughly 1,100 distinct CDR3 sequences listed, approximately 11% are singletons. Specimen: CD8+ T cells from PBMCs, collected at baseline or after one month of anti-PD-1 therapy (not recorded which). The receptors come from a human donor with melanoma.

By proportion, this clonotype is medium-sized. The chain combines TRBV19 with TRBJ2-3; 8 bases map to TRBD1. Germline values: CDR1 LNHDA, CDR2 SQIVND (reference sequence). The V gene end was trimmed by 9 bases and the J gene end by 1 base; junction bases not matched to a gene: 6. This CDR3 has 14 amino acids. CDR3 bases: TGTGCCAGCGCAGGACAGGGAGGCACAGATACGCAGTATTTT. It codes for CASAGQGGTDTQYF. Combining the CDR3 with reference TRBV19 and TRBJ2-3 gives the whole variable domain DGGITQSPKYLFRKEGQNVTLSCEQNLNHDAMYWYRQDPGQGLRLIYYSQIVNDFQKGDIAEGYSVSREKKESFPLTVTSAQKNPTAFYLCASAGQGGTDTQYFGPGTRLTVL.

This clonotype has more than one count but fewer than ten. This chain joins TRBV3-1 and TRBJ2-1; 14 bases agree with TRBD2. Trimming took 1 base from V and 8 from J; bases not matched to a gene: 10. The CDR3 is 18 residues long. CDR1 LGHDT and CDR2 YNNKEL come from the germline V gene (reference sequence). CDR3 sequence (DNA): TGTGCCAGCAGCCAAGTCGAACTGACTAGCGGGAGGGCTGATGAGCAGTTCTTC. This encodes CASSQVELTSGRADEQFF.

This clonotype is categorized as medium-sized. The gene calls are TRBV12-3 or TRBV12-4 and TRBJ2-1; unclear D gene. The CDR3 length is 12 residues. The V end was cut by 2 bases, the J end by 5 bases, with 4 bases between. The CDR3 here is CASSLPHNEQFF. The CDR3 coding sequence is TGTGCCAGCAGTTTACCTCACAATGAGCAGTTCTTC.

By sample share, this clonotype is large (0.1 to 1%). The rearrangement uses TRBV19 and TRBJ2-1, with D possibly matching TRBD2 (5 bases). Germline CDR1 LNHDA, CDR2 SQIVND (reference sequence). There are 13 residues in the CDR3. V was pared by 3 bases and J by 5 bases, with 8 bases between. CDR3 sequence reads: CASSITEDNEQFF. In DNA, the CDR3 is TGTGCCAGTAGTATTACGGAGGACAATGAGCAGTTCTTC.

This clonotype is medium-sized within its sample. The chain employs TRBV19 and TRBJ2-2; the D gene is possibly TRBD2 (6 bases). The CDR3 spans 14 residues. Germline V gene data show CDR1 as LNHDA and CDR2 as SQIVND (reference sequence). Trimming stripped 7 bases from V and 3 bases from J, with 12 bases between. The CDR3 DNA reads TGTGCCAGTACATTAGCGGAGTACACCGGGGAGCTGTTTTTT. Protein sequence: CASTLAEYTGELFF.

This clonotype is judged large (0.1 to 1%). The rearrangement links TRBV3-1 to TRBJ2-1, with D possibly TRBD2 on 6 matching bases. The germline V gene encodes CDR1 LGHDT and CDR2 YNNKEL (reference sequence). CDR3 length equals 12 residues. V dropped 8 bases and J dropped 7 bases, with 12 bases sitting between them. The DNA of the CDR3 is TGTGCCAGCTCCCATGGGGGGAATGAGCAGTTCTTC. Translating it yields CASSHGGNEQFF.

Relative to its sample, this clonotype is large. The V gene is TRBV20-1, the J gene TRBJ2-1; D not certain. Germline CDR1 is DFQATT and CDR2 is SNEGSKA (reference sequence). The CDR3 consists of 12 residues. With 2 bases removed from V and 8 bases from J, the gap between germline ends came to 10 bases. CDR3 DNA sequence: TGCAGTGCTAGAAGTCTAGGACATGAGCAGTTCTTC. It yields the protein CSARSLGHEQFF.

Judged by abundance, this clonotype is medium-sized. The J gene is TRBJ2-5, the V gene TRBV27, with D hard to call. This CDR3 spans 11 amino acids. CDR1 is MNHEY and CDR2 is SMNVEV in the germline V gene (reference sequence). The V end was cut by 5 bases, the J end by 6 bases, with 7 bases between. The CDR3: CASSPSKTQYF. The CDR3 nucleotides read TGTGCCAGCAGTCCCTCAAAGACCCAGTACTTC.

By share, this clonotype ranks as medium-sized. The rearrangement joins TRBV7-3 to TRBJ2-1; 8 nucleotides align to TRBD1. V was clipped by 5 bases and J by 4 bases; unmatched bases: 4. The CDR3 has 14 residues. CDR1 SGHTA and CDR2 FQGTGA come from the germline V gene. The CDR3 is CASSPGQAYNEQFF. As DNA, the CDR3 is TGTGCCAGCAGCCCGGGACAGGCGTACAATGAGCAGTTCTTC.

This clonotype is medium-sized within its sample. The CDR3 coding sequence is TGTGCCACCAGTGATTTAGCAGGGGAGAACACTGAAGCTTTCTTT. Its translation is CATSDLAGENTEAFF. The J gene is TRBJ1-1, the V gene TRBV24-1, with a possible D match to TRBD1 (6 bases). The germline gives CDR1 KGHDR, CDR2 SFDVKD. The CDR3 has 15 residues. The V end was cut by 1 base, the J end by 1 base, with 9 bases between.

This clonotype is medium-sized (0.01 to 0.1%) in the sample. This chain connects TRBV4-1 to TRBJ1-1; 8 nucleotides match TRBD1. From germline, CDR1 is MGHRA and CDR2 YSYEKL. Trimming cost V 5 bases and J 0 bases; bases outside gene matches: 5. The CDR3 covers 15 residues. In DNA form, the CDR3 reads TGCGCCAGCAGCTCCCGACAGGGGCTGAACACTGAAGCTTTCTTT. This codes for CASSSRQGLNTEAFF.

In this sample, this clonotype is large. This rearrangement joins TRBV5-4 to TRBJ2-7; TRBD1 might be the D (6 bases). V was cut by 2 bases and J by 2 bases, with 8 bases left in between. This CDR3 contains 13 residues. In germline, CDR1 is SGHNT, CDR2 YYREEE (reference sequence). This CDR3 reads CASSFRGTYEQYF. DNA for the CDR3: TGTGCCAGCAGCTTCAGGGGAACCTACGAGCAGTACTTC. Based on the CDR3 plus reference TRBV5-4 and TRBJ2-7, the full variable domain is ETGVTQSPTHLIKTRGQQVTLRCSSQSGHNTVSWYQQALGQGPQFIFQYYREEENGRGNFPPRFSGLQFPNYSSELNVNALELDDSALYLCASSFRGTYEQYFGPGTRLTVT.

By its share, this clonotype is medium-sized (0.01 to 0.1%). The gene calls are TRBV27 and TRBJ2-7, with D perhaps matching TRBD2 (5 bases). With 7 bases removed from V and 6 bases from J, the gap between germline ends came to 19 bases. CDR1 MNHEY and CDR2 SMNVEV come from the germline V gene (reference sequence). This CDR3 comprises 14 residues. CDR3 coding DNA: TGTGCCAGCACCCCGGGCGGCTACGCGGGCGAGCAGTACTTC. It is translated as CASTPGGYAGEQYF.

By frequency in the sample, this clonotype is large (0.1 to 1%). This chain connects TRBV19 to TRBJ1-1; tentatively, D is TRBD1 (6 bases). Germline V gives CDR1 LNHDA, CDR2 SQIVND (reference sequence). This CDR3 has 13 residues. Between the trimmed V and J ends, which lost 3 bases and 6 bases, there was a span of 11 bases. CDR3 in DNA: TGTGCCAGTAGTATTTGGGGACAACCTGAAGCTTTCTTT. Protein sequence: CASSIWGQPEAFF. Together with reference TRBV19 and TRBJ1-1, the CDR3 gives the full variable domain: DGGITQSPKYLFRKEGQNVTLSCEQNLNHDAMYWYRQDPGQGLRLIYYSQIVNDFQKGDIAEGYSVSREKKESFPLTVTSAQKNPTAFYLCASSIWGQPEAFFGQGTRLTVV.

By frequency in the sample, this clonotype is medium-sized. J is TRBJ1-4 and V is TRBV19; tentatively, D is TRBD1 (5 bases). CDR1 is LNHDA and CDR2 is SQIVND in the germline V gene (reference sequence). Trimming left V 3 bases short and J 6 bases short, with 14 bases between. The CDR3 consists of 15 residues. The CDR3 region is CASSMYFGADEKLFF. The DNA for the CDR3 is TGTGCCAGTAGTATGTACTTTGGGGCAGATGAAAAACTGTTTTTT.

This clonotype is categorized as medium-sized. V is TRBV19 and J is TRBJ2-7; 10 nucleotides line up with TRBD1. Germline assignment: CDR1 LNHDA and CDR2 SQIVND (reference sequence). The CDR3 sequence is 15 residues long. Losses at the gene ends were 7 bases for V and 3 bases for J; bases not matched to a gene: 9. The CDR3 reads CASTPGQGILYEQYF. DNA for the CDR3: TGTGCCAGTACTCCGGGACAGGGGATCCTCTACGAGCAGTACTTC.

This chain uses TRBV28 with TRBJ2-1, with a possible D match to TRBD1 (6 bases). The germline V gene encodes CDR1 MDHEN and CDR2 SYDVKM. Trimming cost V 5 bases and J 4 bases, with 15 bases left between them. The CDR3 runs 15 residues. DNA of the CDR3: TGTGCCAGCAGTCAGGGCAGGGGATGGTACAATGAGCAGTTCTTC. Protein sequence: CASSQGRGWYNEQFF.

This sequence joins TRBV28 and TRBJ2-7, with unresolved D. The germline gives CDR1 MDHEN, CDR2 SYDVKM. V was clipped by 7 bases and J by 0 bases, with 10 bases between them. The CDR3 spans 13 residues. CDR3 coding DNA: TGTGCCAGCACCGAGAGCCTCTCCTACGAGCAGTACTTC. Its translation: CASTESLSYEQYF.

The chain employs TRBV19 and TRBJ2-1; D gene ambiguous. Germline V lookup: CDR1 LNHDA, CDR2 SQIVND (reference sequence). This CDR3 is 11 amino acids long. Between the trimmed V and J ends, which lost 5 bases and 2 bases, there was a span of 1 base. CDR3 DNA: TGTGCCAGTAGTGCCTACAATGAGCAGTTCTTC. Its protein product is CASSAYNEQFF.

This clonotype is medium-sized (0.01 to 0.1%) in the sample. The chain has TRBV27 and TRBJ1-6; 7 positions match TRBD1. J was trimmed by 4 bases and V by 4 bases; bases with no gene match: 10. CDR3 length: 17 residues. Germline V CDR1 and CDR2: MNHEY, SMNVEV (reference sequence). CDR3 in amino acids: CASSSGTGTDYNSPLHF. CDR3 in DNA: TGTGCCAGCAGTTCCGGGACCGGGACAGATTATAATTCACCCCTCCACTTT.

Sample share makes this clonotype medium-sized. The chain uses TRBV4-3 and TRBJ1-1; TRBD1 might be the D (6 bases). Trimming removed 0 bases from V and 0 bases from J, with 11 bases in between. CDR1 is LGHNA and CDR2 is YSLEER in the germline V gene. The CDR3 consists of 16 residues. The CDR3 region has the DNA TGCGCCAGCAGCCAAGACCGGGGGGCGATGAACACTGAAGCTTTCTTT. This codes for CASSQDRGAMNTEAFF.

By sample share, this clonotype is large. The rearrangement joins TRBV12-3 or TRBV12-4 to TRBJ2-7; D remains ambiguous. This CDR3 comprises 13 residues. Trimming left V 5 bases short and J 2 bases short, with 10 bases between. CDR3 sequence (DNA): TGTGCCAGCAGTCCCACTGGCACCTACGAGCAGTACTTC. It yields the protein CASSPTGTYEQYF.